This entry lists 20 T cell receptor beta chains sequenced from one sample in a study of CD8+ T cells in alopecia areata. Investigators isolated RNA and reverse transcribed it into cDNA to act as the sequencing template. TCRdb keeps only in-frame clones here, not all; method: immunoSEQ multiplex PCR. The sample lists 150,000 or so clones, 65% to 75% occurring once. The starting material was CD8+ T cells sorted from blood, obtained at week 0. Receptors were obtained from a human donor with alopecia areata.

The genes are TRBV29-1 and TRBJ2-1, with D perhaps matching TRBD1 or TRBD2 (5 bases each). The CDR3 is 14 residues long. Trimming removed 0 bases from V and 5 bases from J, with 11 bases in between. Germline values: CDR1 SQVTM, CDR2 ANQGSEA. CDR3 sequence (DNA): TGCAGCGTTGAAGATCGGGGACCGAACAATGAGCAGTTCTTC. Amino acid sequence: CSVEDRGPNNEQFF.

The chain has TRBV29-1 and TRBJ2-5; TRBD1 agrees at 9 bases. This CDR3 is 15 amino acids long. Unmatched junction bases numbered 6, after V lost 0 bases and J lost 4 bases. Germline CDR1 reads SQVTM; CDR2 reads ANQGSEA. The DNA of the CDR3 is TGCAGCGTTGAAGATCAGATGACAGGGGGAGAGACCCAGTACTTC. Translation: CSVEDQMTGGETQYF. The full variable domain, its missing parts supplied by reference TRBV29-1 and TRBJ2-5, is SAVISQKPSRDICQRGTSLTIQCQVDSQVTMMFWYRQQPGQSLTLIATANQGSEATYESGFVIDKFPISRPNLTFSTLTVSNMSPEDSSIYLCSVEDQMTGGETQYFGPGTRLLVL.

V and J are TRBV29-1 and TRBJ2-3; D unclear. The V and J ends lost 5 bases and 0 bases respectively, with 27 bases between them. Germline CDR1 is SQVTM and CDR2 is ANQGSEA. The CDR3 length is 19 residues. CDR3 sequence (DNA): TGCAGCGTTTTTAATCGTGATGTGGATCCGATCCATAGCACAGATACGCAGTATTTT. Residues: CSVFNRDVDPIHSTDTQYF.

The gene calls are TRBV7-9 and TRBJ1-5; possible D gene TRBD1, 5 bases. Trimming took off 1 base at V and 7 bases at J, with 8 bases between the two ends. This CDR3 comprises 13 residues. In germline, CDR1 is SEHNR, CDR2 FQNEAQ (reference sequence). The CDR3 region has the DNA TGTGCCAGCAGCTTAGGATGGGGGCAGCCCCAGCATTTT. It encodes CASSLGWGQPQHF.

This clone came up a few times. The chain is built from TRBV11-2 and TRBJ2-3, with D uncertain. Germline values: CDR1 SGHAT, CDR2 FQNNGV. Trimming removed 5 bases at V and 6 bases at J, with 9 bases between. The CDR3 consists of 12 residues. The CDR3 here is CASSPRRDTQYF. CDR3 in DNA: TGTGCCAGCAGCCCCCGCCGGGATACGCAGTATTTT.

This clone was counted between two and nine times. The rearrangement joins TRBV29-1 to TRBJ2-5; the D is unclear. The CDR3 has 11 residues. The V end lost 4 bases, the J end lost 5 bases, and 8 bases lay between the germline ends. The germline gives CDR1 SQVTM, CDR2 ANQGSEA. The CDR3 is CSVGLSETQYF. CDR3 bases: TGCAGCGTTGGGTTGAGCGAGACCCAGTACTTC.

This clone was detected a few times. V usage is TRBV11-2 and J usage is TRBJ2-1; D remains ambiguous. Per the germline V gene, CDR1 is SGHAT and CDR2 is FQNNGV. V was clipped by 0 bases and J by 8 bases, with 5 bases between them. The CDR3 totals 12 residues. CDR3 loop: CASSLDWDEQFF. CDR3 sequence (DNA): TGTGCCAGCAGCTTAGACTGGGATGAGCAGTTCTTC.

In this sample, this clone turned up once. The chain employs TRBV29-1 and TRBJ1-3; weak D call: TRBD1 (5 bases). The V and J ends lost 7 bases and 2 bases respectively, with 12 bases between them. CDR1 is SQVTM, CDR2 ANQGSEA, per germline. The CDR3 extends over 13 amino acids. CDR3 region: CSAAGGAGNTIYF. The CDR3 coding sequence is TGCAGCGCCGCGGGGGGGGCTGGAAACACCATATATTTT.

The rearrangement links TRBV13 to TRBJ2-1; 10 bases match TRBD2. Germline CDR1 PRHDT, CDR2 FYEKMQ (reference sequence). The V segment lost 5 bases and the J segment 7 bases; nucleotides outside the gene matches: 17. CDR3 length: 18 amino acids. CDR3 loop: CASSITGQLAGIENEQFF. The CDR3 bases are TGTGCCAGCAGCATAACCGGACAACTAGCGGGGATAGAAAATGAGCAGTTCTTC.

This chain joins TRBV27 and TRBJ2-7; the D gene could be TRBD1 or TRBD2 (5 bases each). Trimming took 3 bases from V and 3 from J, leaving 12 bases between them. The V gene's germline CDR1 is MNHEY and CDR2 SMNVEV (reference sequence). The CDR3 covers 14 residues. The CDR3: CASSLRWDGYEQYF. DNA of the CDR3: TGTGCCAGCAGTTTGAGATGGGACGGCTACGAGCAGTACTTC.

The genes are TRBV10-3 and TRBJ2-5, with 7 bases lining up with TRBD1. Germline V gives CDR1 ENHRY, CDR2 SYGVKD. The CDR3 runs 14 residues. With V trimmed by 9 bases and J by 5 bases, 12 bases remained unmatched. The chain's CDR3 is CAIKGQHLRETQYF. The CDR3 nucleotides read TGTGCCATAAAGGGACAGCACCTCCGTGAGACCCAGTACTTC.

V usage is TRBV4-1 and J usage is TRBJ2-3; no reliable D call. The CDR3 loop spans 16 amino acids. The V gene's germline CDR1 is MGHRA and CDR2 YSYEKL. The germline V and J ends were trimmed by 0 bases and 6 bases, with 16 bases remaining between them. The CDR3 reads CASSQDRGGPQDTQYF. The CDR3 DNA reads as TGCGCCAGCAGCCAAGATCGAGGCGGCCCCCAGGATACGCAGTATTTT.

The chain links TRBV11-3 to TRBJ1-1, with D perhaps matching TRBD1 (6 bases). The CDR3 has 15 residues. V lost 4 bases, J lost 4 bases, and 16 bases lay in between. From germline, CDR1 is SGHNT and CDR2 YENEEA. The CDR3 region is CASSYSQGWGTEAFF. The DNA for the CDR3 is TGTGCCAGCAGCTACTCACAGGGTTGGGGCACTGAAGCTTTCTTT. The variable domain in full, with the rest retrieved from reference TRBV11-3 and TRBJ1-1, is EAGVVQSPRYKIIEKKQPVAFWCNPISGHNTLYWYLQNLGQGPELLIRYENEEAVDDSQLPKDRFSAERLKGVDSTLKIQPAELGDSAVYLCASSYSQGWGTEAFFGQGTRLTVV.

The gene calls are TRBV7-9 and TRBJ2-7; D possibly matches TRBD1 or TRBD2 (5 bases each). Germline CDR1 and CDR2: SEHNR and FQNEAQ (reference sequence). The CDR3 extends over 13 amino acids. The ends were cut back, 11 bases at V and 2 bases at J, with 16 bases in the middle. CDR3: CAVPGPTTYEQYF. The CDR3 DNA reads as TGTGCCGTCCCGGGGCCAACAACCTACGAGCAGTACTTC.

This clone came up a few times. The rearrangement uses TRBV7-9 and TRBJ2-1; D is ambiguous. Germline V gene sequence: CDR1 SEHNR, CDR2 FQNEAQ (reference sequence). The CDR3 is 14 residues long. V dropped 3 bases and J dropped 0 bases, with 6 bases sitting between them. The CDR3, as DNA: TGTGCCAGCAGCTTTTCGCGCTCCTACAATGAGCAGTTCTTC. Translating it yields CASSFSRSYNEQFF.

This chain connects TRBV29-1 to TRBJ2-7; D may be TRBD1 (6 bases). The V end was cut by 3 bases, the J end by 4 bases, with 10 bases between. Germline values: CDR1 SQVTM, CDR2 ANQGSEA. CDR3 length: 12 residues. The CDR3, as DNA: TGCAGCGTTGAGGGGACAAATTACGAGCAGTACTTC. It encodes CSVEGTNYEQYF.

The CDR3 reads CASSSVAGQGEQYF. The DNA for the CDR3 is TGTGCCAGCAGTTCAGTGGCAGGGCAAGGCGAGCAGTACTTC. The chain joins TRBV27 to TRBJ2-7; perhaps TRBD1 as D (5 bases). V lost 4 bases and J lost 6, with 16 bases in between. Germline CDR1 is MNHEY and CDR2 is SMNVEV (reference sequence). The CDR3 runs 14 residues.

V and J are TRBV15 and TRBJ1-1; D unresolved. Germline assignment: CDR1 LNHNV and CDR2 YYDKDF (reference sequence). The CDR3 length is 17 residues. Trimming removed 0 bases at V and 4 bases at J, with 18 bases between. The CDR3 sequence is CATSRDLGGGSGTEAFF. The CDR3 nucleotides are TGTGCCACCAGCAGAGATCTCGGAGGAGGAAGTGGCACTGAAGCTTTCTTT.

The gene calls are TRBV19 and TRBJ2-7; D remains unclear. This CDR3 is 13 amino acids long. V dropped 1 base and J dropped 1 base, with 5 bases sitting between them. Germline CDR1 reads LNHDA; CDR2 reads SQIVND (reference sequence). CDR3 protein: CASSIAASYEQYF. The CDR3 coding sequence is TGTGCCAGTAGTATAGCGGCTTCCTACGAGCAGTACTTC.

V and J are TRBV5-1 and TRBJ2-7, with D possibly matching TRBD2 (6 bases). Deletions cut 6 bases from V and 3 bases from J, with 16 bases between. The CDR3 covers 14 residues. Germline V gene sequence: CDR1 SGHRS, CDR2 YFSETQ. CDR3: CASMVGTGDYEQYF. The CDR3 coding sequence is TGCGCCAGCATGGTGGGGACGGGAGACTACGAGCAGTACTTC.